The clone carrying this T cell receptor (beta chain) has more than one count but fewer than ten. TCRdb redid the calling of the RT-PCR reads with MiXCR, one entry per CDR3 protein. Of more than 550,000 distinct CDR3 sequences listed, over 12% were seen once; the top ten hold 3.6%. The TCR sequence derives from a female donor in good health, serving as a healthy control. Material for sequencing was memory CD4+ T cells from blood.

CDR3 coding DNA: TGTGCCAGCAGTTATCCAGCTTCCGGGACAGGGATATTTTCACCCCTCCACTTT. Translated, it gives CASSYPASGTGIFSPLHF. The chain couples TRBV6-6 to TRBJ1-6; 9 bases line up with TRBD1. The germline gives CDR1 MNHNY, CDR2 SVGAGI (reference sequence). V was pared by 3 bases and J by 9 bases, with 15 bases of the junction left unmatched. CDR3 length equals 18 residues.